What follows are 17 T cell receptor beta chains derived from one specimen sequenced in a study of cytomegalovirus exposure and HLA in healthy donors. The PCR ran on 60 Vbeta and 13 Jbeta primers. TCRdb keeps only in-frame clones here, not all; method: immunoSEQ multiplex PCR. The sample carries 140,000 to 150,000 clones, about four fifths recorded once. The sample comprised PBMCs. All receptors derive from a man aged 35 to 55 in good health and CMV-seronegative.

This clone was observed a handful of times. The chain couples TRBV7-9 to TRBJ1-1, with 8 bases lining up with TRBD1. Germline V lookup: CDR1 SEHNR, CDR2 FQNEAQ (reference sequence). There are 14 residues in the CDR3. The V and J ends lost 4 bases and 5 bases, in that order; junction bases with no gene match: 6. The CDR3 region is CASSSGTGETEAFF. CDR3 sequence (DNA): TGTGCCAGCAGCTCTGGGACAGGTGAAACTGAAGCTTTCTTT.

The chain has TRBV7-3 and TRBJ2-5; 9 bases line up with TRBD1. The germline CDR1 and CDR2 sequences are SGHTA and FQGTGA. The CDR3 is 16 amino acids. Trimming took 5 bases from V and 5 from J; bases not matched to a gene: 12. The CDR3 sequence: CASSPHHGTGRETQYF. The CDR3 DNA reads TGTGCCAGCAGCCCCCACCATGGGACAGGGCGGGAGACCCAGTACTTC.

CDR3 region: CASSMGQGRAGELFF. DNA for the CDR3: TGTGCCAGCAGTATGGGACAGGGGCGGGCCGGGGAGCTGTTTTTT. This chain connects TRBV27 to TRBJ2-2; 10 positions match TRBD1. CDR1 and CDR2 (germline): MNHEY, SMNVEV (reference sequence). This CDR3 is built from 15 residues. After removal of 5 bases from V and 6 bases from J, the junction contained 6 bases not matched to a gene.

This chain uses TRBV19 with TRBJ1-5, with 11 bases lining up with TRBD1. This CDR3 is 17 amino acids long. The V and J ends lost 1 base and 7 bases, in that order; junction bases with no gene match: 9. Germline V gives CDR1 LNHDA, CDR2 SQIVND (reference sequence). The CDR3 nucleotides are TGTGCCAGTAGTATAGTTAAGGACAGGGGGCTCGGGCAGCCCCAGCATTTT. Translation: CASSIVKDRGLGQPQHF.

V usage is TRBV5-4 and J usage is TRBJ2-7; TRBD2 matches at 7 bases. Trimming took 4 bases from V and 4 from J; bases not matched to a gene: 14. The CDR3 sequence is 16 residues long. Germline CDR1 SGHNT, CDR2 YYREEE (reference sequence). CDR3 DNA: TGTGCCAGCAGCCCCGGGGGGACGGGGACGCAGTACGAGCAGTACTTC. Protein sequence: CASSPGGTGTQYEQYF.

As DNA, the CDR3 is TGTGCCAGCAGTGACGGGACTAGGGGTTACAATGAGCAGTTCTTC. Translation: CASSDGTRGYNEQFF. V and J are TRBV6-4 and TRBJ2-1; 8 nucleotides agree with TRBD2. The germline V gene encodes CDR1 MRHNA and CDR2 SNTAGT. This CDR3 region has 15 residues. V lost 2 bases to trimming and J lost 4 bases; unmatched junction nucleotides: 4.

The chain carries TRBV5-1 and TRBJ2-7; 11 positions match TRBD1. Per the germline V gene, CDR1 is SGHRS and CDR2 is YFSETQ. CDR3 length: 15 amino acids. The junction had 6 bases not matched to a gene; V was cut back by 6 bases and J by 1 base. The CDR3 coding sequence is TGCGCCAGCACTCCGGGACAGGGGGGGTCCTACGAGCAGTACTTC. This gives the protein CASTPGQGGSYEQYF.

The chain is built from TRBV29-1 and TRBJ2-1; 7 bases agree with TRBD1. V lost 6 bases and J lost 8; bases outside the gene matches: 13. CDR1 and CDR2 (germline): SQVTM, ANQGSEA. The CDR3 runs 14 residues. The CDR3 protein is CSVAYRQGRDEQFF. In DNA form, the CDR3 reads TGCAGCGTCGCATATAGACAGGGAAGGGATGAGCAGTTCTTC.

In this sample, this clone turned up a few times. This chain uses TRBV13 with TRBJ1-1; 7 bases are shared with TRBD1. The CDR3 is made up of 12 amino acids. V trimming: 5 bases; J trimming: 7 bases; junction bases outside the gene matches: 4. In germline, CDR1 is PRHDT, CDR2 FYEKMQ (reference sequence). CDR3 sequence reads: CASSRTGGEAFF. CDR3 coding DNA: TGTGCCAGCAGCCGGACAGGTGGTGAAGCTTTCTTT. Full variable domain (outside the CDR3, taken from reference TRBV13 and TRBJ1-1): AAGVIQSPRHLIKEKRETATLKCYPIPRHDTVYWYQQGPGQDPQFLISFYEKMQSDKGSIPDRFSAQQFSDYHSELNMSSLELGDSALYFCASSRTGGEAFFGQGTRLTVV.

The chain couples TRBV30 to TRBJ2-4; 13 bases agree with TRBD2. Looked up from germline, CDR1 is GTSNPN and CDR2 is SVGIG (reference sequence). J lost 9 bases, V lost 2 bases, and 7 bases had no gene match. This CDR3 contains 15 residues. CDR3: CAWSRLAGGLGIQYF. The CDR3 DNA follows: TGTGCCTGGAGTCGACTAGCGGGGGGCCTCGGCATTCAGTACTTC. Supplemented by reference TRBV30 and TRBJ2-4, the full variable domain reads SQTIHQWPATLVQPVGSPLSLECTVEGTSNPNLYWYRQAAGRGLQLLFYSVGIGQISSEVPQNLSASRPQDRQFILSSKKLLLSDSGFYLCAWSRLAGGLGIQYFGAGTRLSVL.

The V gene is TRBV2, the J gene TRBJ2-1, with D possibly matching TRBD2 (5 bases). Germline V gives CDR1 SNHLY, CDR2 FYNNEI. There are 13 residues in the CDR3. Trimming pared 4 bases from V and 9 bases from J, leaving 13 bases between. This chain's CDR3 is CASSGLALREQFF. The CDR3 DNA follows: TGTGCCAGCAGTGGGCTAGCTCTCCGTGAGCAGTTCTTC.

This clone was picked up a small number of times. In DNA, the CDR3 is TGTGCCAGCCTCAAGGGGTCTGACGGAAACACCATATATTTT. Translated, it gives CASLKGSDGNTIYF. The rearrangement links TRBV18 to TRBJ1-3; a weak D match, TRBD1 (5 bases). Trimming removed 8 bases from V and 4 bases from J, with 15 bases in between. The CDR3 consists of 14 residues. The germline gives CDR1 KGHSH, CDR2 LQKENI.

V is TRBV29-1 and J is TRBJ1-2; no firm D call. Trimming took off 1 base at V and 3 bases at J, with 21 bases between the two ends. The CDR3 is 17 amino acids. Germline V CDR1 and CDR2: SQVTM, ANQGSEA. The CDR3 is CSVEGVAPQIAYYGYTF. As DNA, the CDR3 is TGCAGCGTTGAAGGTGTTGCGCCACAGATAGCGTACTATGGCTACACCTTC.

V and J are TRBV19 and TRBJ1-5, with D uncertain. V was clipped by 3 bases and J by 7 bases, with 10 bases between them. Germline CDR1 reads LNHDA; CDR2 reads SQIVND (reference sequence). The CDR3 consists of 13 residues. CDR3 nucleotide sequence: TGTGCCAGTAGTATCCGGGTTGAACAGCCCCAGCATTTT. Its translation is CASSIRVEQPQHF.

The chain employs TRBV11-2 and TRBJ1-6; a possible D gene is TRBD1 (5 bases). The CDR3 totals 13 residues. Germline-derived CDR1 and CDR2 are SGHAT and FQNNGV. Trimming removed 4 bases from V and 10 bases from J, with 11 bases in between. Here the CDR3 reads CASSSTQESPLHF. The DNA of the CDR3 is TGTGCCAGCAGCTCGACACAGGAATCACCCCTCCACTTT.

The chain recombines TRBV2 with TRBJ2-5, with 7 bases fitting TRBD1. Germline CDR1 and CDR2: SNHLY and FYNNEI. CDR3 length equals 14 residues. With 5 bases clipped from V and 1 base from J, the junction kept 4 bases outside the gene matches. The CDR3 is CASSRDRVQETQYF. The DNA of the CDR3 is TGTGCCAGCAGTCGGGACAGAGTCCAAGAGACCCAGTACTTC.

The DNA for the CDR3 is TGCGCCAGCAGCTTGGGTGCTAGCGGGGATACCTACGAGCAGTACTTC. It yields the protein CASSLGASGDTYEQYF. V and J are TRBV5-1 and TRBJ2-7, with 9 bases fitting TRBD2. V gave up 0 bases and J gave up 2 bases; unmatched junction bases: 6. CDR3 length: 16 residues. Germline CDR1 SGHRS, CDR2 YFSETQ.